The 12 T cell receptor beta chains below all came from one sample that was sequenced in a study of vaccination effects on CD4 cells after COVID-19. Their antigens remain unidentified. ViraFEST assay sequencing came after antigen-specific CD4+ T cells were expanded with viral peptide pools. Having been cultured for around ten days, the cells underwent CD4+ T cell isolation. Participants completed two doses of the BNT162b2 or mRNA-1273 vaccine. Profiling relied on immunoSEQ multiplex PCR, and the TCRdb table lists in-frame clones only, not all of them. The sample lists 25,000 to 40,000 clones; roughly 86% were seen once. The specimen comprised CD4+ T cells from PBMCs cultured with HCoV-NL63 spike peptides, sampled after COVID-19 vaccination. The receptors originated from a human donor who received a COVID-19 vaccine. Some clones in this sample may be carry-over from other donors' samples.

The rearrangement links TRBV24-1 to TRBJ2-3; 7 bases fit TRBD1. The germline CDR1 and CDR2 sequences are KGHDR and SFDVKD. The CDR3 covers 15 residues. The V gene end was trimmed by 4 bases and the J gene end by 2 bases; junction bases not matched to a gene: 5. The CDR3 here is CATSEQGYNTDTQYF. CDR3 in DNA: TGTGCCACCAGTGAACAGGGGTATAACACAGATACGCAGTATTTT.

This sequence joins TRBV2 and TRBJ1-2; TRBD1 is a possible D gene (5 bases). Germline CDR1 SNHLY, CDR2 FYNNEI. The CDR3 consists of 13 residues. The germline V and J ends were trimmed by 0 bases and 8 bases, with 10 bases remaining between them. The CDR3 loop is CASSEALRGGYTF. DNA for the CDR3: TGTGCCAGCAGTGAAGCCTTACGGGGGGGCTACACCTTC.

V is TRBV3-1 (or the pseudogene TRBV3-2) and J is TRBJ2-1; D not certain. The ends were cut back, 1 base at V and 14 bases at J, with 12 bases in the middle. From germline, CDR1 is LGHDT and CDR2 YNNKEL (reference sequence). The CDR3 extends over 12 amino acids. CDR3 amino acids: CASSQVPTVEFF. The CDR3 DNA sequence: TGTGCCAGCAGCCAAGTTCCTACCGTTGAGTTCTTC.

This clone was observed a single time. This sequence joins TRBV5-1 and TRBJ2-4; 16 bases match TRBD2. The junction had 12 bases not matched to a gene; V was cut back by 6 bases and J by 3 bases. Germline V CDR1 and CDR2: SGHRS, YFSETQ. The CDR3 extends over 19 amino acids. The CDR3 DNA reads TGCGCCAGCACTCCGCAGGGGACTAGCGGGGGGGCGGACAAAAACATTCAGTACTTC. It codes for CASTPQGTSGGADKNIQYF.

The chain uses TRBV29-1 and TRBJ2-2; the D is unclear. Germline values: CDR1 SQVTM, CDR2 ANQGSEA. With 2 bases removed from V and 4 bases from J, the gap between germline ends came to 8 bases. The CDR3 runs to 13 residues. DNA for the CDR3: TGCAGCGTTGAATGGGCCAGCACCGGGGAGCTGTTTTTT. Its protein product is CSVEWASTGELFF.

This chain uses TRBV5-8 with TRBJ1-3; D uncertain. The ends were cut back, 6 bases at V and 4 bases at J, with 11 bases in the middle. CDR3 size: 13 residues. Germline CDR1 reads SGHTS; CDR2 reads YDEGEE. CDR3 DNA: TGTGCCAGCACGAGGGCACGAGGAAACACCATATATTTT. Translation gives CASTRARGNTIYF.

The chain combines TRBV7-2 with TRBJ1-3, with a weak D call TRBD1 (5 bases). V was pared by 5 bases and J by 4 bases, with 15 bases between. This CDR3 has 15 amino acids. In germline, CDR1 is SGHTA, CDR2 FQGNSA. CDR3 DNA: TGTGCCAGCAGCCCCCGCGGGGGAGGGGGAAACACCATATATTTT. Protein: CASSPRGGGGNTIYF.

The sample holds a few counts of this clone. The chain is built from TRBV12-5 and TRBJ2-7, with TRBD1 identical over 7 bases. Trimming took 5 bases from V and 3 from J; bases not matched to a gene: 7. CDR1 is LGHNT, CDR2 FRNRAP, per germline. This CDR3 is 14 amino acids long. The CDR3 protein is CASGIRDSIYEQYV. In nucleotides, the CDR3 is TGTGCTAGTGGTATCCGGGACAGTATCTACGAGCAGTACGTC.

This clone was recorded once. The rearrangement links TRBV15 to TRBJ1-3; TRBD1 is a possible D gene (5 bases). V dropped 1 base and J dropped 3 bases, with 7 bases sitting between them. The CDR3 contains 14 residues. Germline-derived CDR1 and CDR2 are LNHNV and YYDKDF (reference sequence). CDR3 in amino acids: CATSRGGGGNTIYF. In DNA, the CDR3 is TGTGCCACCAGCAGAGGGGGCGGTGGAAACACCATATATTTT.

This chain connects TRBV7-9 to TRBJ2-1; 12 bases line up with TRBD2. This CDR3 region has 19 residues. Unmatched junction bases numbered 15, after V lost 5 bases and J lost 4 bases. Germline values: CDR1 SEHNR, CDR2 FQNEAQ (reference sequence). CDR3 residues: CASSLRQALTSGGYNEQFF. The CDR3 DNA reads TGTGCCAGCAGCCTCAGACAGGCCCTAACTAGCGGGGGGTACAATGAGCAGTTCTTC.

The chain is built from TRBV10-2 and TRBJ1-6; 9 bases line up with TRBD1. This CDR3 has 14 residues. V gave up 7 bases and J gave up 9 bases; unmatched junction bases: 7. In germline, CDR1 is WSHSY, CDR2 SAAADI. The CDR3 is CASIPDRGGSPLHF. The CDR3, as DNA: TGCGCCAGCATCCCGGACAGGGGCGGTTCACCCCTCCACTTT.

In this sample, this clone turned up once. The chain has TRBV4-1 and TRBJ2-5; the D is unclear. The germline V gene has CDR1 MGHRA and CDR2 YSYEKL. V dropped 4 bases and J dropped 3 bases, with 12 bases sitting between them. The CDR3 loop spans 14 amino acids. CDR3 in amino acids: CASSRLIAEETQYF. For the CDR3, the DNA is TGCGCCAGCAGCCGTCTGATTGCGGAAGAGACCCAGTACTTC.